A single sample gave rise to the 22 T cell receptor beta chains below, sequenced in a study of neurological immune-mediated disorders. TCRdb processed the 5' RACE reads anew with MiXCR; each CDR3 protein has one entry. The sample carries approximately 38,000 distinct CDR3 sequences, roughly 12% recorded once. Sequences were obtained from CD4+ T cells from blood. Receptors were obtained from a woman aged 25 to 45 with HTLV-1-associated myelopathy (HAM/TSP).

The chain links TRBV5-1 to TRBJ1-2, with D tentatively TRBD1 (5 bases). Between the trimmed V and J ends, which lost 0 bases and 10 bases, there was a span of 13 bases. The CDR3 runs to 13 residues. Germline V lookup: CDR1 SGHRS, CDR2 YFSETQ. CDR3 DNA: TGCGCCAGCAGCTTGGGAGGGGAATTTGTCTACACCTTC. This codes for CASSLGGEFVYTF.

This chain links TRBV5-1 with TRBJ1-1; 8 nucleotides agree with TRBD1. This CDR3 has 16 residues. Trimming removed 0 bases from V and 2 bases from J; junction bases left unmatched: 6. Germline loops: CDR1 SGHRS, CDR2 YFSETQ. CDR3 DNA: TGCGCCAGCAGCTTGGGGTCCGGGACAGGAAACACTGAAGCTTTCTTT. This codes for CASSLGSGTGNTEAFF.

The genes are TRBV5-1 and TRBJ2-1; no definite D call. There are 11 residues in the CDR3. V was cut by 5 bases and J by 8 bases, with 8 bases left in between. CDR1 is SGHRS and CDR2 is YFSETQ in the germline V gene. The CDR3 here is CASRLGYEQFF. The CDR3 nucleotides are TGCGCCAGCAGGCTCGGGTATGAGCAGTTCTTC.

The chain combines TRBV20-1 with TRBJ2-1; 10 bases agree with TRBD2. The CDR3 has 15 residues. Germline V gene sequence: CDR1 DFQATT, CDR2 SNEGSKA (reference sequence). The ends lost 1 base at V and 9 bases at J; junction bases unmatched: 9. CDR3 nucleotide sequence: TGCAGTGCTAGAGGATTTAGCGGGAGGCTCAGTGAGCAGTTCTTC. Amino acid sequence: CSARGFSGRLSEQFF.

This clonotype was observed at least ten times. V gene TRBV18 combines with J gene TRBJ2-4; weak D call: TRBD2 (5 bases). Germline CDR1 is KGHSH and CDR2 is LQKENI. The length of the CDR3 is 14 residues. Trimming removed 2 bases at V and 2 bases at J, with 7 bases between. As DNA, the CDR3 is TGTGCCAGCTCACCAGGGGAGTCCAAAAACATTCAGTACTTC. The encoded protein is CASSPGESKNIQYF.

This clonotype was seen at least ten times. The chain recombines TRBV5-1 with TRBJ2-7, with D maybe TRBD2 (5 bases). This CDR3 spans 15 amino acids. Germline-derived CDR1 and CDR2 are SGHRS and YFSETQ. The V and J ends lost 5 bases and 2 bases respectively, with 17 bases between them. CDR3 bases: TGCGCCAGCAGGTTGCAACTAGGAAGGGCCTACGAGCAGTACTTC. Its protein is CASRLQLGRAYEQYF.

This clonotype was seen ten or more times. The chain carries TRBV6-6 and TRBJ2-6, with D perhaps TRBD1 (6 bases). Germline values: CDR1 MNHNY, CDR2 SVGAGI (reference sequence). V was cut by 4 bases and J by 0 bases, with 16 bases left in between. The CDR3 is made up of 18 amino acids. In nucleotides, the CDR3 is TGTGCCAGCAGTTCCCTCAGGGGTTATAGCTCTGGGGCCAACGTCCTGACTTTC. Its protein is CASSSLRGYSSGANVLTF.

By share, this clonotype ranks as medium-sized (0.01 to 0.1%). The V and J genes are TRBV5-1 and TRBJ2-5; D gene ambiguous. Trimming took off 0 bases at V and 0 bases at J, with 6 bases between the two ends. The CDR3 is 14 amino acids. CDR1 is SGHRS, CDR2 YFSETQ, per germline. The CDR3, as DNA: TGCGCCAGCAGCTTGGTTGGGAACCAAGAGACCCAGTACTTC. This encodes CASSLVGNQETQYF.

This clonotype was counted many times. The chain couples TRBV20-1 to TRBJ2-1; D gene unclear. CDR1 is DFQATT and CDR2 is SNEGSKA in the germline V gene (reference sequence). This CDR3 is 11 amino acids long. V lost 3 bases to trimming and J lost 8 bases, with 8 bases between them. CDR3 amino acids: CSARRSDEQFF. CDR3 coding DNA: TGCAGTGCTAGGAGGTCGGATGAGCAGTTCTTC.

This rearrangement joins TRBV20-1 to TRBJ1-1, with TRBD1 identical over 7 bases. Germline trimming cut 6 bases from V and 8 bases from J; bases unmatched to any gene: 15. The CDR3 contains 14 residues. Germline CDR1 and CDR2: DFQATT and SNEGSKA (reference sequence). The CDR3 sequence: CSAGTGVLGTEAFF. The CDR3 nucleotides are TGCAGTGCGGGAACAGGGGTCCTCGGCACAGAAGCTTTCTTT.

Ten or more counts support this clonotype. The genes are TRBV20-1 and TRBJ1-2, with D unclear. The germline CDR1 and CDR2 sequences are DFQATT and SNEGSKA (reference sequence). The V end was cut by 0 bases, the J end by 0 bases, with 17 bases between. The CDR3 covers 17 residues. The CDR3 is CSARDVLGDGSNYGYTF. The CDR3, as DNA: TGCAGTGCTAGAGATGTGTTGGGCGACGGATCTAACTATGGCTACACCTTC.

There are many counts of this clonotype. The CDR3 region is CASSPLGQSSYEQYF. CDR3 nucleotides: TGCGCCAGCAGCCCGCTGGGGCAGAGCTCCTACGAGCAGTACTTC. The chain links TRBV5-1 to TRBJ2-7, with D tentatively TRBD1 (5 bases). CDR1 SGHRS and CDR2 YFSETQ come from the germline V gene. V gave up 4 bases and J gave up 0 bases, with 14 bases separating them. The CDR3 totals 15 residues.

In its sample, this clonotype is medium-sized. The chain carries TRBV12-3 or TRBV12-4 and TRBJ1-5; D not resolved. Trimming left V 0 bases short and J 0 bases short, with 3 bases between. CDR3 length: 14 residues. Written as DNA, the CDR3 is TGTGCCAGCAGTTTAGCGGATAGCAATCAGCCCCAGCATTTT. It translates to CASSLADSNQPQHF.

This clonotype occurred many times. This rearrangement joins TRBV20-1 to TRBJ2-3; D possibly corresponds to TRBD1 (6 bases). Trimming pared 5 bases from V and 11 bases from J, leaving 17 bases between. Germline CDR1 reads DFQATT; CDR2 reads SNEGSKA (reference sequence). The CDR3 loop spans 12 amino acids. CDR3 residues: CSAPQGPLEQYF. The DNA for the CDR3 is TGCAGTGCTCCACAGGGACCCTTGGAGCAGTATTTT.

This clonotype was detected ten times or more. The chain couples TRBV5-1 to TRBJ2-7; D gene unclear. This CDR3 is built from 12 residues. From germline, CDR1 is SGHRS and CDR2 YFSETQ. Trimming stripped 4 bases from V and 0 bases from J, with 5 bases between. CDR3 protein: CASSISSYEQYF. The DNA of the CDR3 is TGCGCCAGCAGCATCAGCTCCTACGAGCAGTACTTC.

A note on this clonotype: It may be a read error: a sequence one base away is much more abundant. The rearrangement links TRBV28 to TRBJ1-2, with D uncertain. CDR3 length equals 12 residues. CDR1 is MDHEN, CDR2 SYDVKM, per germline. The CDR3, as DNA: TGTGCCAGCCAGCTAGCCTACTATGTCTACACCTTC. Amino acid sequence: CASQLAYYVYTF.

A word on this clonotype: Its ends do not fully match the called genes, so a read error is possible. V and J are TRBV2 and TRBJ2-7, with 10 bases fitting TRBD1. CDR3 size: 15 residues. Germline assignment: CDR1 SNHLY and CDR2 FYNNEI. CDR3 DNA sequence: TGTTCCAGCAGTGGTTCCGGGACAGGGGTTAGCGATCAGTACTTC. Its translation is CSSSGSGTGVSDQYF.

This clonotype was observed many times. This sequence joins TRBV5-1 and TRBJ1-2; 8 nucleotides match TRBD1. V dropped 3 bases and J dropped 4; count of bases not matched to a gene: 11. The CDR3 contains 16 residues. The germline V gene encodes CDR1 SGHRS and CDR2 YFSETQ. The CDR3 bases are TGCGCCAGCAGCTCCGGGACAGGCACCCCGATCTATGGCTACACCTTC. Amino acids: CASSSGTGTPIYGYTF.

The sample holds many counts of this clonotype. The V and J genes are TRBV5-1 and TRBJ1-1, with no clear D. The CDR3 consists of 13 residues. From germline, CDR1 is SGHRS and CDR2 YFSETQ. V lost 2 bases to trimming and J lost 6 bases, with 11 bases between them. CDR3 nucleotides: TGCGCCAGCAGCTTCCGCTCGGGCGCTGAAGCTTTCTTT. Encoded protein: CASSFRSGAEAFF.

This clonotype was observed many times. The gene calls are TRBV3-1 and TRBJ1-2; D is unresolved. Trimming removed 6 bases from V and 7 bases from J, with 15 bases in between. CDR1 and CDR2 (germline): LGHDT, YNNKEL (reference sequence). The CDR3 extends over 13 amino acids. CDR3 nucleotides: TGTGCCAGCAGATCCCTGGGAGAAGGTGGCTACACCTTC. Translation: CASRSLGEGGYTF.

At least ten counts were recorded for this clonotype. This chain joins TRBV10-3 and TRBJ1-1; 10 nucleotides align to TRBD1. Germline CDR1 ENHRY, CDR2 SYGVKD. The length of the CDR3 is 14 residues. V shed 5 bases and J 4 bases; nucleotides not matched to a gene: 4. The CDR3 bases are TGTGCCATCAGTCATGGGACAGGGGCCACTGAAGCTTTCTTT. Its protein product is CAISHGTGATEAFF.

This clonotype was seen repeatedly, ten times or more. The chain uses TRBV5-1 and TRBJ1-2; D is perhaps TRBD1 (5 bases). V was trimmed by 4 bases and J by 4 bases, leaving 20 bases between them. CDR3 length: 16 residues. Germline values: CDR1 SGHRS, CDR2 YFSETQ. The CDR3 spells CASSPRSGGSRYGYTF. DNA of the CDR3: TGCGCCAGCAGCCCCCGGAGCGGGGGGTCCCGCTATGGCTACACCTTC.